This TCR beta chain was captured in a study of shared clonotypes between healthy human individuals. At the deep level, the assay was run. In the source study's methods: Junction-only immunoSEQ sequences carried no quality scores, so filtering differed. Here immunoSEQ multiplex PCR was the method, and the copy in TCRdb shows in-frame clones only, minus some. V and J calls and clone size follow that table, whereas D and trimming were derived from the DNA. The repertoire holds hundreds of thousands of clones, with around 78% as singletons. Germline V gives CDR1 MNHEY, CDR2 SVGAGI. Deletions cut 6 bases from V and 5 bases from J, with 17 bases between. The CDR3 consists of 15 residues.

The gene calls are TRBV6-5 and TRBJ2-1; D is possibly TRBD1 or TRBD2 (6 bases each). The TCR originated in a woman aged 35 to 49 in good health. Some clones in this sample may be carry-over from other donors' samples. Sequences were obtained from PBMCs. The CDR3 here is CASSPTRGGHNEQFF. Written as DNA, the CDR3 is TGTGCCAGCAGCCCGACTAGAGGGGGGCACAATGAGCAGTTCTTC.